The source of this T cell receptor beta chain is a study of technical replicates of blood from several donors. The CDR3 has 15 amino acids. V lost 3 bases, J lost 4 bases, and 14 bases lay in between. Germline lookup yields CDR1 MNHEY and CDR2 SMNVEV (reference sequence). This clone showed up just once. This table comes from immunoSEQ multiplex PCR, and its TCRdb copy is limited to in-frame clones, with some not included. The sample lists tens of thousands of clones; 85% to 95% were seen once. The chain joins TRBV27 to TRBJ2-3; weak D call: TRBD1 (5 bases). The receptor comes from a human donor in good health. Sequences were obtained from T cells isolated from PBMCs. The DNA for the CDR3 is TGTGCCAGCAGTTTGACAGCCATCCCCTCAGATACGCAGTATTTT. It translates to CASSLTAIPSDTQYF.